The next 18 T cell receptor beta chains were all read from a single sample in a study of blood T cell repertoires in COVID-19. The table came from immunoSEQ multiplex PCR; TCRdb's copy has only in-frame clones and leaves some out. This table holds 87,000 or so clones, approximately 89% found once. Sequences were obtained from peripheral blood. The receptors originated from an older man with acute or convalescent COVID-19.

The chain couples TRBV6-5 to TRBJ1-5; 8 nucleotides align to TRBD1. The CDR3 is made up of 14 amino acids. Trimming took 7 bases from V and 4 from J; bases not matched to a gene: 6. Germline loops: CDR1 MNHEY, CDR2 SVGAGI. The CDR3 is CASTEQGANQPQHF. The CDR3 DNA reads TGTGCCAGCACCGAGCAGGGGGCAAATCAGCCCCAGCATTTT.

This clone was picked up one time. The rearrangement joins TRBV29-1 to TRBJ1-2, with 8 bases identical to TRBD1. The V gene's germline CDR1 is SQVTM and CDR2 ANQGSEA. The J segment lost 14 bases and the V segment lost 3 bases, leaving 11 bases of the junction unmatched. CDR3 length: 12 residues. CDR3 sequence reads: CSVDRTGWGFTF. DNA of the CDR3: TGCAGCGTTGACAGGACAGGGTGGGGGTTTACCTTC.

This clone has more than one count but fewer than ten. J is TRBJ1-1 and V is TRBV10-3; 8 nucleotides line up with TRBD1. V was clipped by 9 bases and J by 2 bases; unmatched bases: 5. Germline V gene sequence: CDR1 ENHRY, CDR2 SYGVKD. The CDR3 runs 13 residues. The CDR3 region has the DNA TGTGCCATAGCAGGGGGCTCTAACACTGAAGCTTTCTTT. Protein sequence: CAIAGGSNTEAFF.

This chain uses TRBV7-2 with TRBJ2-3; 7 bases agree with TRBD2. The germline V gene encodes CDR1 SGHTA and CDR2 FQGNSA. CDR3 length equals 14 residues. The junction had 3 bases not matched to a gene; V was cut back by 1 base and J by 5 bases. CDR3 in DNA: TGTGCCAGCAGCTTAGGCGGGAGAGGAGATACGCAGTATTTT. It encodes CASSLGGRGDTQYF.

Judged by abundance, this clone is medium-sized (0.01 to 0.1%). The rearrangement joins TRBV10-3 to TRBJ2-2; D is undetermined. The CDR3 spans 16 residues. The V end was cut by 0 bases, the J end by 4 bases, with 12 bases between. The germline gives CDR1 ENHRY, CDR2 SYGVKD. This chain's CDR3 is CAISESVYESTGELFF. CDR3 DNA sequence: TGTGCCATCAGTGAGTCTGTCTACGAAAGCACCGGGGAGCTGTTTTTT.

This chain joins TRBV4-1 and TRBJ1-5; a weak D match, TRBD1 (6 bases). V was trimmed by 8 bases and J by 5 bases, leaving 22 bases between them. CDR3 length: 16 amino acids. Germline V gene data show CDR1 as MGHRA and CDR2 as YSYEKL. The CDR3 protein is CASAKGGGAGDQPQHF. The CDR3 DNA is TGCGCCAGCGCCAAGGGAGGGGGAGCAGGAGATCAGCCCCAGCATTTT.

V usage is TRBV18 and J usage is TRBJ1-2; D gene uncertain. Germline assignment: CDR1 KGHSH and CDR2 LQKENI. Trimming pared 4 bases from V and 1 base from J, leaving 19 bases between. The CDR3 sequence is 17 residues long. The DNA of the CDR3 is TGTGCCAGCTCACGTAAACTTACCGAGGGTTATAACTATGGCTACACCTTC. It is translated as CASSRKLTEGYNYGYTF.

The genes are TRBV2 and TRBJ2-1; 9 bases fit TRBD2. Unmatched junction bases numbered 12, after V lost 4 bases and J lost 8 bases. CDR1 SNHLY and CDR2 FYNNEI come from the germline V gene. The CDR3 has 16 amino acids. The CDR3 protein is CASSALAGVDGYEQFF. DNA for the CDR3: TGTGCCAGCAGTGCCTTAGCGGGGGTCGACGGGTATGAGCAGTTCTTC.

In this sample, this clone turned up once. J is TRBJ1-2 and V is TRBV18, with a tentative D call TRBD1 (5 bases). The CDR3 is 12 residues long. V lost 3 bases and J 6 bases, leaving 8 bases between the germline ends. Germline V gives CDR1 KGHSH, CDR2 LQKENI. CDR3 coding DNA: TGTGCCAGCTCACCGCAGGGAAATGGCTACACCTTC. It specifies CASSPQGNGYTF.

The chain employs TRBV3-1 (or the pseudogene TRBV3-2) and TRBJ1-6; D is perhaps TRBD1 (6 bases). Germline CDR1 reads LGHDT; CDR2 reads YNNKEL (reference sequence). V was cut by 4 bases and J by 13 bases, with 17 bases left in between. The CDR3 extends over 14 amino acids. The CDR3 bases are TGTGCCAGCAGCCGGGACATCCCCCGGTCGCCCCTCCACTTT. Translating it yields CASSRDIPRSPLHF.

This sequence joins TRBV15 and TRBJ2-5; TRBD1 agrees at 10 bases. The CDR3 is 15 residues long. V shed 5 bases, J shed 5 bases, and the junction held 8 bases outside the gene matches. CDR1 and CDR2 (germline): LNHNV, YYDKDF (reference sequence). CDR3 protein: CATSPRGQGSETQYF. The CDR3 nucleotides are TGTGCCACCAGCCCCCGGGGACAGGGGTCCGAGACCCAGTACTTC. Full variable domain (outside the CDR3, taken from reference TRBV15 and TRBJ2-5): DAMVIQNPRYQVTQFGKPVTLSCSQTLNHNVMYWYQQKSSQAPKLLFHYYDKDFNNEADTPDNFQSRRPNTSFCFLDIRSPGLGDTAMYLCATSPRGQGSETQYFGPGTRLLVL.

In DNA form, the CDR3 reads TGTGCCAGCAGGGGGACAGGGCGGAATGAAAAACTGTTTTTT. Translating it yields CASRGTGRNEKLFF. The genes are TRBV25-1 and TRBJ1-4, with TRBD1 matching over 9 bases. The CDR3 is 14 amino acids. Looked up from germline, CDR1 is MGHDK and CDR2 is SYGVNS. Trimming at V came to 6 bases and at J to 5 bases, leaving 4 bases not matched to a gene.

In its sample, this clone was seen a few times. The chain couples TRBV10-2 to TRBJ1-4; 7 nucleotides align to TRBD1. V lost 3 bases, J lost 7 bases, and 11 bases stayed unmatched. Germline assignment: CDR1 WSHSY and CDR2 SAAADI. The CDR3 runs 16 residues. CDR3 sequence reads: CASSENRGDKSEKLFF. The CDR3 nucleotides are TGCGCCAGCAGTGAAAACAGGGGTGACAAATCTGAAAAACTGTTTTTT.

This rearrangement joins TRBV5-1 to TRBJ1-3, with TRBD1 identical over 9 bases. The J segment lost 2 bases and the V segment lost 0 bases, leaving 0 bases of the junction unmatched. Germline loops: CDR1 SGHRS, CDR2 YFSETQ. The CDR3 loop spans 15 amino acids. CDR3 DNA sequence: TGCGCCAGCAGCTTGGACAGGGGGCCTGGAAACACCATATATTTT. Protein: CASSLDRGPGNTIYF.

The rearrangement links TRBV2 to TRBJ1-5; D gene unclear. The CDR3 extends over 14 amino acids. Germline CDR1 and CDR2: SNHLY and FYNNEI. V was clipped by 2 bases and J by 0 bases, with 5 bases between them. As DNA, the CDR3 is TGTGCCAGCAGTGAATCCCTTAGCAATCAGCCCCAGCATTTT. Protein product: CASSESLSNQPQHF.

This chain connects TRBV28 to TRBJ1-1; D is unresolved. CDR3 length: 14 amino acids. Germline V gives CDR1 MDHEN, CDR2 SYDVKM. Trimming shortened V by 2 bases and J by 1 base, and 8 bases separated the two germline ends. CDR3 amino acids: CASSLARSNTEAFF. In DNA, the CDR3 is TGTGCCAGCAGTTTAGCCAGGTCGAACACTGAAGCTTTCTTT.

The V and J genes are TRBV3-1 (or the pseudogene TRBV3-2) and TRBJ1-3; no clear D. The CDR3 contains 16 residues. The germline CDR1 and CDR2 sequences are LGHDT and YNNKEL (reference sequence). V gave up 2 bases and J gave up 0 bases, with 11 bases separating them. The CDR3 bases are TGTGCCAGCAGCCAAATAGGGAGGGTCTCTGGAAACACCATATATTTT. It encodes CASSQIGRVSGNTIYF.

The chain couples TRBV6-4 to TRBJ2-1, with 16 positions matching TRBD2. This CDR3 has 16 amino acids. Trimming cost V 4 bases and J 8 bases; bases outside gene matches: 5. Germline V CDR1 and CDR2: MRHNA, SNTAGT. The CDR3 protein is CASSGGLAGGTDEQFF. Here the CDR3 DNA reads TGTGCCAGCAGTGGGGGACTAGCGGGAGGGACCGATGAGCAGTTCTTC.